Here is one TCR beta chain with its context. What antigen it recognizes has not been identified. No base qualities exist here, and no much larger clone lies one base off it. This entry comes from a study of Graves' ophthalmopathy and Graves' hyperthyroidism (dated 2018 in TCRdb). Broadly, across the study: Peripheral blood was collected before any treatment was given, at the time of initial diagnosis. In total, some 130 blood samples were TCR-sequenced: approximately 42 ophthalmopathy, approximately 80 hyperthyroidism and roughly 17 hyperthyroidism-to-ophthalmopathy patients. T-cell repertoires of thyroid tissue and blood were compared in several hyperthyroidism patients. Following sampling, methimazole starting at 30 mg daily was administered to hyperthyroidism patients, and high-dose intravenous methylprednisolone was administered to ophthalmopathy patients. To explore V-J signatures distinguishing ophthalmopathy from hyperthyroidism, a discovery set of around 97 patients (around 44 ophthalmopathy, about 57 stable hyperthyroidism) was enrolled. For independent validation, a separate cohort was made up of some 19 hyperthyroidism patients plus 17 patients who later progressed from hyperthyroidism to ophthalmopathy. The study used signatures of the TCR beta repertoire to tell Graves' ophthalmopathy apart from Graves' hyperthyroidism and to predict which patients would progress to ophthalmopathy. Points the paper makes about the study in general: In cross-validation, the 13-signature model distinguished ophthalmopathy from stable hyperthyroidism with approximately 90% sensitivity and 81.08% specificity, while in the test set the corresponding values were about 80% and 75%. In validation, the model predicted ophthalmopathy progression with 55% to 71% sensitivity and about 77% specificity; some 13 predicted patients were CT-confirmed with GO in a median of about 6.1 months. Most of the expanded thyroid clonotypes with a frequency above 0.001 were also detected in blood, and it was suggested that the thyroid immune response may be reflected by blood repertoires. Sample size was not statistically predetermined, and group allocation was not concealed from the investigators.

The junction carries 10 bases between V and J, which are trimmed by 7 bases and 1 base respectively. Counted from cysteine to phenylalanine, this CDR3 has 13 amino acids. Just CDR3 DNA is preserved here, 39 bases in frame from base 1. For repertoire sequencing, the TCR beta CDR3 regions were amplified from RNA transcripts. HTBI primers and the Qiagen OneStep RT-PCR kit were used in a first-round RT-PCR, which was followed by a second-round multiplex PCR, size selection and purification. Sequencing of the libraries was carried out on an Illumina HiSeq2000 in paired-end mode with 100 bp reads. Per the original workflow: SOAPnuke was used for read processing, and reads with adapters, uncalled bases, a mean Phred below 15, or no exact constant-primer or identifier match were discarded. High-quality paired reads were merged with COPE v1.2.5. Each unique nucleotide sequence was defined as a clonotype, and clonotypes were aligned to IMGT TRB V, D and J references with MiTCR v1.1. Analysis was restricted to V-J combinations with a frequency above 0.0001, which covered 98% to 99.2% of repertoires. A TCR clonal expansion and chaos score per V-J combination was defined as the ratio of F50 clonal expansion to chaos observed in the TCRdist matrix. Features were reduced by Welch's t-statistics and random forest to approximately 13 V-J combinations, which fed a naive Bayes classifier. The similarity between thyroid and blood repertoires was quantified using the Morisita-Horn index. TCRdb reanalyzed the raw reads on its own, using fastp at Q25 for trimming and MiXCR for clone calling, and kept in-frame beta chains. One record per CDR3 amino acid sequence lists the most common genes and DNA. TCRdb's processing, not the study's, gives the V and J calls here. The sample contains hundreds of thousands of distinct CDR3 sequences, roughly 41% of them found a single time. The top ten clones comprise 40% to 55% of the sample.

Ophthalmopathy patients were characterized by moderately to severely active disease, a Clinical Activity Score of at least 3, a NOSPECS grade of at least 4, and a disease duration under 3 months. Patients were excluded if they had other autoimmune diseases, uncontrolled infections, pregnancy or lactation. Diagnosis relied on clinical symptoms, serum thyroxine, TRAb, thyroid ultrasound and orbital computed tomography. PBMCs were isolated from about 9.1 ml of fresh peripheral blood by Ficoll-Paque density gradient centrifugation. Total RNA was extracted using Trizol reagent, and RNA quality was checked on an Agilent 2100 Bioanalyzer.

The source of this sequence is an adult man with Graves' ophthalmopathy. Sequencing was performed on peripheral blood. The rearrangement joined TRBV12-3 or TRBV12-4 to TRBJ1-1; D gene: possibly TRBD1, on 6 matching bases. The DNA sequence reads TGTGCCAGCAAGCAGACAGGGAACACTGAAGCTTTCTTT. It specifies CASKQTGNTEAFF.